Below, 29 T cell receptor beta chains from the same sample are listed, as sequenced in a study of T-cell memory formation after mild COVID-19. TCRdb processed the 5' RACE reads anew with MiXCR; each CDR3 protein has one entry. Among fewer than 140,000 distinct CDR3 sequences listed, over 15% were seen once. The sample comprised PBMCs or a T cell subset sorted from them (not recorded which). These receptors all come from an adult woman who had mild COVID-19 (a few samples of this study predate the infection). Cell type and time point are not known.

A few counts support this clonotype. The V call is TRBV6-5, the J call TRBJ2-2; D not certain. CDR3 size: 15 residues. The germline gives CDR1 MNHEY, CDR2 SVGAGI. The V and J ends lost 0 bases and 0 bases respectively, with 5 bases between them. The CDR3 loop reads CASSYSDANTGELFF. DNA for the CDR3: TGTGCCAGCAGTTACTCGGACGCGAACACCGGGGAGCTGTTTTTT.

A few counts support this clonotype. The chain links TRBV6-5 to TRBJ2-7; TRBD1 might be the D (6 bases). Looked up from germline, CDR1 is MNHEY and CDR2 is SVGAGI. The V end was cut by 5 bases, the J end by 7 bases, with 12 bases between. The CDR3 loop spans 12 amino acids. The DNA for the CDR3 is TGTGCCAGCAGTCTCACAGGGTGGGAGCAGTACTTC. Residues: CASSLTGWEQYF.

The chain is built from TRBV19 and TRBJ2-3; D ambiguous. The CDR3 sequence is 12 residues long. Germline CDR1 LNHDA, CDR2 SQIVND (reference sequence). Trimming shortened V by 4 bases and J by 3 bases, and 5 bases separated the two germline ends. The DNA for the CDR3 is TGTGCCAGTAGTACGCAAACAGATACGCAGTATTTT. Its translation: CASSTQTDTQYF.

The rearrangement joins TRBV7-9 to TRBJ2-3; possibly TRBD2 for D (5 bases). The CDR3 consists of 17 residues. Per germline, CDR1 SEHNR and CDR2 FQNEAQ (reference sequence). Between the trimmed V and J ends, which lost 5 bases and 3 bases, there was a span of 21 bases. Written as DNA, the CDR3 is TGTGCCAGCAGCCCCCAGCGGCGGACCCCTGGGACAGATACGCAGTATTTT. Translated: CASSPQRRTPGTDTQYF.

The chain uses TRBV4-1 and TRBJ1-2; no clear D gene. Germline loops: CDR1 MGHRA, CDR2 YSYEKL. V was trimmed by 4 bases and J by 0 bases, leaving 15 bases between them. The CDR3 totals 16 residues. For the CDR3, the DNA is TGCGCCAGCAGCCCGCCCCCCGGGGAGGCTAACTATGGCTACACCTTC. Amino acids: CASSPPPGEANYGYTF.

This clonotype occurred a few times. The V gene is TRBV6-5, the J gene TRBJ2-5; possible D gene TRBD2, 6 bases. Looked up from germline, CDR1 is MNHEY and CDR2 is SVGAGI. The CDR3 has 17 residues. V was trimmed by 0 bases and J by 2 bases, leaving 16 bases between them. The chain's CDR3 is CASSYSSASANQETQYF. The CDR3 DNA sequence: TGTGCCAGCAGTTACTCTTCGGCTAGCGCAAATCAAGAGACCCAGTACTTC.

The DNA of the CDR3 is TGCGCCAGCAGCTTGGTACAGGGAAAATACAATGAGCAGTTCTTC. Residues: CASSLVQGKYNEQFF. The chain is built from TRBV5-1 and TRBJ2-1; possible D gene TRBD1, 6 bases. The CDR3 runs 15 residues. Germline V gene sequence: CDR1 SGHRS, CDR2 YFSETQ. Trimming cost V 0 bases and J 4 bases, with 11 bases left between them.

Remarks on this clonotype: At one boundary the junction diverges from the germline segment, which might be a read error. This sequence joins TRBV7-7 and TRBJ2-1, with TRBD2 matching 10 bases. The CDR3 has 18 amino acids. CDR1 is SSHAT and CDR2 is FNYEAQ in the germline V gene (reference sequence). CDR3 protein: CASSFGLAGERGYNEQFF. CDR3 nucleotide sequence: TGTGCTAGCAGCTTTGGGCTAGCGGGAGAGAGGGGCTACAATGAGCAGTTCTTC.

This clonotype was detected only a few times. V usage is TRBV5-1 and J usage is TRBJ1-6; D uncertain. The V end lost 0 bases, the J end lost 9 bases, and 7 bases lay between the germline ends. The germline V gene has CDR1 SGHRS and CDR2 YFSETQ. This CDR3 is built from 13 residues. The CDR3 region is CASSLEVGSPLHF. The DNA of the CDR3 is TGCGCCAGCAGCTTGGAAGTCGGTTCACCCCTCCACTTT.

In this sample, this clonotype turned up a few times. The chain links TRBV7-3 to TRBJ1-2, with D perhaps TRBD1 (5 bases). CDR3 length: 12 residues. CDR1 is SGHTA and CDR2 is FQGTGA in the germline V gene. Trimming cost V 4 bases and J 5 bases, with 8 bases left between them. The CDR3 sequence is CASSSDSYGYTF. The CDR3 DNA is TGTGCCAGCAGCTCCGACAGTTATGGCTACACCTTC.

This clonotype appeared a few times. The rearrangement uses TRBV5-6 and TRBJ2-4, with D possibly being TRBD1 (5 bases). The germline CDR1 and CDR2 sequences are SGHDT and YYEEEE. CDR3 size: 16 residues. Deletions cut 0 bases from V and 1 base from J, with 11 bases between. The CDR3 DNA follows: TGTGCCAGCAGCTTGGTAGCTGGGGCTGCCAAAAACATTCAGTACTTC. Its translation: CASSLVAGAAKNIQYF. Using reference TRBV5-6 and TRBJ2-4 for the parts outside the CDR3, the full variable domain is DAGVTQSPTHLIKTRGQQVTLRCSPKSGHDTVSWYQQALGQGPQFIFQYYEEEERQRGNFPDRFSGHQFPNYSSELNVNALLLGDSALYLCASSLVAGAAKNIQYFGAGTRLSVL.

CDR3 sequence reads: CASSFDLTGTQPQHF. CDR3 DNA: TGTGCCAGCAGTTTTGACTTGACAGGGACTCAGCCCCAGCATTTT. The chain is built from TRBV12-3 or TRBV12-4 and TRBJ1-5, with 7 bases identical to TRBD1. The CDR3 is made up of 15 amino acids. Trimming at V came to 3 bases and at J to 6 bases, leaving 8 bases not matched to a gene.

The chain has TRBV25-1 and TRBJ2-1; D may be TRBD1 or TRBD2 (6 bases each). The germline CDR1 and CDR2 sequences are MGHDK and SYGVNS. V was cut by 8 bases and J by 2 bases, with 13 bases left in between. The CDR3 is 14 residues long. CDR3 amino acids: CASRDRGPYNEQFF. The CDR3 nucleotides read TGTGCCAGCCGCGACCGGGGGCCCTACAATGAGCAGTTCTTC.

This clonotype turned up a few times. The chain combines TRBV7-6 with TRBJ2-1; D gene ambiguous. The CDR3 contains 12 residues. Germline V gene data show CDR1 as SGHVS and CDR2 as FNYEAQ. Trimming pared 1 base from V and 10 bases from J, leaving 8 bases between. The CDR3: CASSLEFGEQFF. CDR3 nucleotide sequence: TGTGCCAGCAGCTTAGAGTTCGGGGAGCAGTTCTTC.

The chain couples TRBV6-5 to TRBJ2-3, with 10 nucleotides matching TRBD2. CDR1 MNHEY and CDR2 SVGAGI come from the germline V gene. The CDR3 loop spans 16 amino acids. The V and J ends lost 3 bases and 4 bases, in that order; junction bases with no gene match: 7. The CDR3 DNA follows: TGTGCCAGCAGTTATCTTAGCGGGGGGTTCGCAGATACGCAGTATTTT. Translation gives CASSYLSGGFADTQYF.

This clonotype was seen more than once but under ten times. The rearrangement links TRBV4-1 to TRBJ2-6, with TRBD2 matching over 14 bases. J lost 1 base, V lost 5 bases, and 7 bases had no gene match. The germline V gene encodes CDR1 MGHRA and CDR2 YSYEKL. The CDR3 totals 19 residues. CDR3 bases: TGCGCCAGCAGCATGGGACTAGCGGGAGTCGGGTCTGGGGCCAACGTCCTGACTTTC. The encoded protein is CASSMGLAGVGSGANVLTF.

The chain uses TRBV7-9 and TRBJ1-2, with 7 bases that match TRBD1. Looked up from germline, CDR1 is SEHNR and CDR2 is FQNEAQ (reference sequence). This CDR3 spans 16 amino acids. The J segment lost 4 bases and the V segment lost 5 bases, leaving 13 bases of the junction unmatched. For the CDR3, the DNA is TGTGCCAGCAGCCCAGGGACAGCTCCTGTAAGCTATGGCTACACCTTC. Translation gives CASSPGTAPVSYGYTF. The full variable domain, completed using reference TRBV7-9 and TRBJ1-2, is DTGVSQNPRHKITKRGQNVTFRCDPISEHNRLYWYRQTLGQGPEFLTYFQNEAQLEKSRLLSDRFSAERPKGSFSTLEIQRTEQGDSAMYLCASSPGTAPVSYGYTFGSGTRLTVV.

This clonotype was observed a few times. The rearrangement joins TRBV7-9 to TRBJ1-2; tentative D call: TRBD1 (6 bases). Germline V gives CDR1 SEHNR, CDR2 FQNEAQ (reference sequence). The CDR3 extends over 16 amino acids. The V gene lost 5 bases and the J gene lost 6 bases, with 22 bases spanning the gap. The CDR3 nucleotides read TGTGCCAGCAGCCTGCCCCTCACAGGGAAGAAGGATGGCTACACCTTC. It specifies CASSLPLTGKKDGYTF.

This clonotype has only one observation. V is TRBV7-8 and J is TRBJ1-5, with 7 positions matching TRBD1. The ends lost 5 bases at V and 2 bases at J; junction bases unmatched: 3. The CDR3 runs 14 residues. The germline V gene encodes CDR1 SGHVS and CDR2 FQNEAQ. DNA for the CDR3: TGTGCCAGCAGCCTAGACAGGGGCAATCAGCCCCAGCATTTT. This gives the protein CASSLDRGNQPQHF.

The chain combines TRBV19 with TRBJ2-3; no reliable D call. This CDR3 region has 13 residues. Germline values: CDR1 LNHDA, CDR2 SQIVND (reference sequence). Deletions cut 6 bases from V and 0 bases from J, with 7 bases between. CDR3 amino acids: CASREVSTDTQYF. The CDR3 nucleotides read TGTGCCAGTAGAGAGGTCAGCACAGATACGCAGTATTTT.

V is TRBV20-1 and J is TRBJ2-1; D unclear. V was clipped by 3 bases and J by 2 bases, with 8 bases between them. CDR1 and CDR2 from the germline V gene are DFQATT and SNEGSKA (reference sequence). The CDR3 runs 13 residues. The CDR3 here is CSASQHTYNEQFF. The CDR3 DNA is TGCAGTGCTAGCCAGCATACCTACAATGAGCAGTTCTTC.

This clonotype was counted between two and nine times. The CDR3 region is CASSQDGTGPGEKLFF. The CDR3, as DNA: TGCGCCAGCAGCCAAGACGGGACAGGCCCGGGCGAAAAACTGTTTTTT. V and J are TRBV4-3 and TRBJ1-4; 8 bases are shared with TRBD1. The CDR3 spans 16 residues. Germline assignment: CDR1 LGHNA and CDR2 YSLEER. The V segment lost 0 bases and the J segment 8 bases; nucleotides outside the gene matches: 8.

Comments on this clonotype: One end of the junction does not line up with germline, which may come from a read error. The rearrangement uses TRBV12-3 or TRBV12-4 and TRBJ2-7; 8 bases align to TRBD2. This CDR3 has 15 residues. This CDR3 reads CDSSPGPRGGYEQYF. DNA for the CDR3: TGTGACAGCAGCCCCGGACCCCGCGGGGGGTACGAGCAGTACTTC.

The chain links TRBV10-3 to TRBJ1-1, with 7 bases that match TRBD1. The CDR3 totals 14 residues. Germline V gene lookup returns CDR1 ENHRY and CDR2 SYGVKD. V shed 6 bases, J shed 1 base, and the junction held 5 bases outside the gene matches. In DNA, the CDR3 is TGTGCCATCAGGACAGGGAGAGGGAACACTGAAGCTTTCTTT. Protein sequence: CAIRTGRGNTEAFF.

V and J are TRBV7-9 and TRBJ2-5; D unclear. The V and J ends lost 4 bases and 0 bases respectively, with 15 bases between them. CDR3 length equals 16 residues. Germline loops: CDR1 SEHNR, CDR2 FQNEAQ (reference sequence). CDR3 DNA: TGTGCCAGCAGCTCTCAACCAATGGGTTACCAAGAGACCCAGTACTTC. Its protein is CASSSQPMGYQETQYF.

This clonotype has more than one count but fewer than ten. CDR3: CASSSPRGETQYF. Written as DNA, the CDR3 is TGTGCCAGCAGCTCGCCGAGAGGAGAGACCCAGTACTTC. The gene calls are TRBV11-3 and TRBJ2-5; D not certain. The CDR3 runs to 13 residues. V was clipped by 4 bases and J by 4 bases, with 10 bases between them. Germline loops: CDR1 SGHNT, CDR2 YENEEA.

This chain connects TRBV7-3 to TRBJ2-3, with D maybe TRBD2 (5 bases). Trimming stripped 4 bases from V and 2 bases from J, with 13 bases between. CDR3 length equals 15 residues. CDR1 and CDR2 from the germline V gene are SGHTA and FQGTGA. CDR3 region: CASSSTARDTDTQYF. CDR3 in DNA: TGTGCCAGCAGCTCAACTGCCCGGGACACAGATACGCAGTATTTT.

This clonotype turned up a few times. The genes are TRBV4-1 and TRBJ2-2; the D is unclear. Germline CDR1 MGHRA, CDR2 YSYEKL. This CDR3 region has 14 residues. With 6 bases removed from V and 14 bases from J, the gap between germline ends came to 22 bases. CDR3: CASSPSGSKGSLFF. The CDR3 nucleotides are TGCGCCAGCAGTCCCTCTGGGTCCAAGGGAAGCCTGTTTTTT.

The sample holds a few counts of this clonotype. The V call is TRBV12-3 or TRBV12-4, the J call TRBJ2-3, with 13 bases aligning to TRBD2. The CDR3 length is 16 residues. Losses at the gene ends were 5 bases for V and 5 bases for J; bases not matched to a gene: 7. DNA for the CDR3: TGTGCCAGCAGTCCGTGGACTAGCGGGAGAGGAGATACGCAGTATTTT. This encodes CASSPWTSGRGDTQYF.